The clone carrying this T cell receptor (beta chain) was seen many times. The antigen remains unidentified. The CDR3 covers 15 residues. The germline CDR1 and CDR2 sequences are MNHEY and SVGAGI. Unmatched junction bases numbered 10, after V lost 6 bases and J lost 7 bases. The data are from a study of neurological immune-mediated disorders. Study-wide results and limits: None of the CDR3 amino acid sequences of expanded clones recurred across subjects, suggesting private repertoires in all groups.

By 5'RACE with 10-nucleotide random UMIs, the cDNA was made. TCRdb re-analysed the 5' RACE reads in MiXCR, keeping a single row per CDR3 protein. Found here are over 65,000 distinct CDR3 sequences, 2.5% to 3% of them singletons; the top ten hold over 0.95%. The sequence came from a woman in her 30s with multiple sclerosis. The gene calls are TRBV6-5 and TRBJ2-1; 9 bases are shared with TRBD1. What was sequenced was PBMCs. CDR3 DNA: TGTGCCAGCAGGGGCCTAGGGACAGGGCTTAATGAGCAGTTCTTC. This encodes CASRGLGTGLNEQFF.